This T cell receptor (beta chain) was identified in a study of cytomegalovirus exposure and HLA in healthy donors. Both 60 Vbeta primers and 13 Jbeta primers went into the PCR. The assay was immunoSEQ multiplex PCR, and TCRdb's table has in-frame clones only and misses some. The sample comprises approximately 150,000 clones, roughly 77% of which are singletons, and 11% rests with the top ten. As regards this clone: No antigen is known for it.

The germline V gene encodes CDR1 MNHEY and CDR2 SMNVEV (reference sequence). V gave up 6 bases and J gave up 5 bases; unmatched junction bases: 4. The CDR3 is 15 amino acids. General study results and limits: Accurate HLA-A and HLA-B prediction from TCR beta sequences was reported for most subjects.

The receptor was derived from a man aged 18 to 29 in good health and CMV-seropositive. The chain links TRBV27 to TRBJ2-2; 12 bases align to TRBD2. The sample was PBMCs. The CDR3, as DNA: TGTGCCAGCAGCCGACTAGCGGGAGAGACCGGGGAGCTGTTTTTT. This encodes CASSRLAGETGELFF.